The 21 T cell receptor beta chains listed next were all sequenced from one sample in a study of CD8 T cells in Susac syndrome. Random hexamers served to reverse transcribe roughly 0.45 to 1 ug RNA. TCRdb reanalysed the immunoSEQ multiplex PCR reads using MiXCR and keeps one entry per CDR3 protein. The sample carries about 150,000 distinct CDR3 sequences, nearly 97% recorded once. The sequencing input was CD8+ T cells from PBMCs. The receptors stem from a human donor with multiple sclerosis.

This chain uses TRBV5-1 with TRBJ1-1; 8 bases are a match to TRBD1. Germline V gene sequence: CDR1 SGHRS, CDR2 YFSETQ. Germline trimming cut 3 bases from V and 6 bases from J; bases unmatched to any gene: 10. The CDR3 extends over 15 amino acids. As DNA, the CDR3 is TGCGCCAGCAGCTGGCTTCAGGGGGCGACAGCTGAAGCTTTCTTT. Its translation: CASSWLQGATAEAFF.

The chain joins TRBV20-1 to TRBJ2-7; 12 positions agree with TRBD2. This CDR3 has 14 residues. In germline, CDR1 is DFQATT, CDR2 SNEGSKA (reference sequence). J gave up 2 bases and V 6 bases, and 5 bases lay outside the gene matches. This CDR3 reads CSAATSGGPYEQYV. In DNA, the CDR3 is TGCAGTGCAGCGACTAGCGGGGGACCCTACGAGCAGTACGTC.

The chain links TRBV18 to TRBJ2-2; D unresolved. This CDR3 has 14 residues. CDR1 and CDR2 from the germline V gene are KGHSH and LQKENI. The V gene lost 6 bases and the J gene lost 4 bases, with 12 bases spanning the gap. The CDR3 nucleotides are TGTGCCAGCTCCCCGCCGGTCACCACCGGGGAGCTGTTTTTT. Its translation: CASSPPVTTGELFF.

This sequence joins TRBV3-1 and TRBJ2-7; maybe TRBD2 (5 bases). Per germline, CDR1 LGHDT and CDR2 YNNKEL (reference sequence). This CDR3 region has 16 residues. With 8 bases removed from V and 5 bases from J, the gap between germline ends came to 25 bases. The CDR3 sequence is CASAKRSSSLPNEQYF. CDR3 nucleotides: TGTGCCAGCGCAAAGAGGTCTAGCTCCCTTCCCAACGAGCAGTACTTC.

This clonotype was recorded once. V gene TRBV29-1 combines with J gene TRBJ2-7, with D possibly matching TRBD1 (5 bases). This CDR3 has 13 amino acids. Trimming took 5 bases from V and 0 from J, leaving 11 bases between them. CDR1 and CDR2 (germline): SQVTM, ANQGSEA. The CDR3 sequence is CSVPQVGSYEQYF. In DNA form, the CDR3 reads TGCAGCGTTCCACAGGTGGGCTCCTACGAGCAGTACTTC.

The chain links TRBV13 to TRBJ2-4; D may be TRBD2 (5 bases). Germline-derived CDR1 and CDR2 are PRHDT and FYEKMQ (reference sequence). The CDR3 has 13 residues. Trimming shortened V by 0 bases and J by 12 bases, and 12 bases separated the two germline ends. The DNA of the CDR3 is TGTGCCAGCAGCTTAGGGACTAAAAGAGATCAGTACTTC. Encoded protein: CASSLGTKRDQYF. The entire variable domain, with the rest obtained from reference TRBV13 and TRBJ2-4, is as follows: AAGVIQSPRHLIKEKRETATLKCYPIPRHDTVYWYQQGPGQDPQFLISFYEKMQSDKGSIPDRFSAQQFSDYHSELNMSSLELGDSALYFCASSLGTKRDQYFGAGTRLSVL.

This chain links TRBV6-1 with TRBJ1-2, with 9 bases that match TRBD1. CDR1 and CDR2 (germline): MNHNS, SASEGT. V was clipped by 6 bases and J by 3 bases; unmatched bases: 11. The CDR3 has 16 residues. The CDR3 region is CASSHRLDRGDYGYTF. In DNA form, the CDR3 reads TGTGCCAGCAGCCACCGACTGGACAGGGGAGACTATGGCTACACCTTC.

The chain recombines TRBV9 with TRBJ2-3; D gene ambiguous. The CDR3 consists of 12 residues. Looked up from germline, CDR1 is SGDLS and CDR2 is YYNGEE. The V end was cut by 3 bases, the J end by 6 bases, with 8 bases between. DNA for the CDR3: TGTGCCAGCAGCGAGGCCTTTGATACGCAGTATTTT. The encoded protein is CASSEAFDTQYF. Full variable domain (rest looked up from reference TRBV9 and TRBJ2-3): DSGVTQTPKHLITATGQRVTLRCSPRSGDLSVYWYQQSLDQGLQFLIQYYNGEERAKGNILERFSAQQFPDLHSELNLSSLELGDSALYFCASSEAFDTQYFGPGTRLTVL.

The chain uses TRBV29-1 and TRBJ1-2, with D perhaps matching TRBD1 (5 bases). The germline V and J ends were trimmed by 7 bases and 0 bases, with 12 bases remaining between them. The CDR3 runs to 13 residues. CDR1 and CDR2 from the germline V gene are SQVTM and ANQGSEA. The CDR3 loop reads CSAQEIPNYGYTF. The CDR3 bases are TGCAGCGCACAGGAGATTCCTAACTATGGCTACACCTTC.

The rearrangement uses TRBV12-3 or TRBV12-4 and TRBJ2-5; a weak D match, TRBD2 (5 bases). CDR3 size: 15 residues. Trimming removed 6 bases from V and 2 bases from J, with 16 bases in between. The CDR3 spells CASRLNKAGQETQYF. CDR3 DNA: TGTGCCAGCAGACTTAACAAGGCGGGTCAAGAGACCCAGTACTTC.

The J gene is TRBJ1-1, the V gene TRBV25-1; D gene unclear. Between the trimmed V and J ends, which lost 1 base and 2 bases, there was a span of 5 bases. The CDR3 is 13 residues long. The V gene's germline CDR1 is MGHDK and CDR2 SYGVNS. The DNA for the CDR3 is TGTGCCAGCAGTGAATGGGGTAACACTGAAGCTTTCTTT. It encodes CASSEWGNTEAFF.

The chain uses TRBV20-1 and TRBJ1-4; D is undetermined. CDR3 size: 12 residues. Trimming took 0 bases from V and 5 from J, leaving 4 bases between them. The V gene's germline CDR1 is DFQATT and CDR2 SNEGSKA (reference sequence). The CDR3 is CSAREGNEKLFF. The CDR3, as DNA: TGCAGTGCTAGAGAGGGGAATGAAAAACTGTTTTTT.

The chain has TRBV27 and TRBJ2-5; unclear D gene. V dropped 3 bases and J dropped 2 bases, with 7 bases sitting between them. The CDR3 is 13 amino acids. Germline V gene data show CDR1 as MNHEY and CDR2 as SMNVEV (reference sequence). CDR3 nucleotide sequence: TGTGCCAGCAGTTTCGGAGAACAAGAGACCCAGTACTTC. Amino acids: CASSFGEQETQYF.

V is TRBV27 and J is TRBJ2-2; unclear D gene. The germline V gene encodes CDR1 MNHEY and CDR2 SMNVEV (reference sequence). V was cut by 2 bases and J by 6 bases, with 10 bases left in between. This CDR3 is 14 amino acids long. This CDR3 reads CASSLTIIPGELFF. CDR3 coding DNA: TGTGCCAGCAGTTTAACTATCATCCCCGGGGAGCTGTTTTTT.

The V and J genes are TRBV27 and TRBJ2-5; D perhaps matches TRBD1 (5 bases). This CDR3 spans 13 amino acids. V lost 3 bases and J lost 3, with 8 bases in between. Germline-derived CDR1 and CDR2 are MNHEY and SMNVEV (reference sequence). The CDR3 region is CASSFGREETQYF. As DNA, the CDR3 is TGTGCCAGCAGTTTCGGCAGGGAAGAGACCCAGTACTTC.

This chain joins TRBV14 and TRBJ2-1; D is tentatively TRBD1 or TRBD2 (5 bases each). Trimming removed 2 bases from V and 8 bases from J, with 19 bases in between. The CDR3 extends over 16 amino acids. Germline V gene data show CDR1 as SGHDN and CDR2 as FVKESK. The CDR3 coding sequence is TGTGCCAGCAGCCAACTTCCGGGACCCACGTCGGATGAGCAGTTCTTC. Its translation: CASSQLPGPTSDEQFF.

The chain is built from TRBV20-1 and TRBJ2-1; TRBD2 matches 8 bases. The V and J ends lost 4 bases and 0 bases, in that order; junction bases with no gene match: 8. The V gene's germline CDR1 is DFQATT and CDR2 SNEGSKA (reference sequence). CDR3 size: 16 residues. The CDR3 nucleotides are TGCAGTGCTACCTCCTCGAGCGGGAGCTCCTACAATGAGCAGTTCTTC. It codes for CSATSSSGSSYNEQFF.

The chain employs TRBV19 and TRBJ1-5, with D unclear. The ends were cut back, 5 bases at V and 4 bases at J, with 6 bases in the middle. The CDR3 totals 12 residues. Germline V lookup: CDR1 LNHDA, CDR2 SQIVND (reference sequence). CDR3 in amino acids: CASSEVNQPQHF. The DNA for the CDR3 is TGTGCCAGTAGTGAGGTGAATCAGCCCCAGCATTTT. Full variable domain (outside the CDR3, taken from reference TRBV19 and TRBJ1-5): DGGITQSPKYLFRKEGQNVTLSCEQNLNHDAMYWYRQDPGQGLRLIYYSQIVNDFQKGDIAEGYSVSREKKESFPLTVTSAQKNPTAFYLCASSEVNQPQHFGDGTRLSIL.

V and J are TRBV12-3 or TRBV12-4 and TRBJ2-1, with D perhaps assigned TRBD1 or TRBD2 (6 bases each). The V end lost 6 bases, the J end lost 5 bases, and 17 bases lay between the germline ends. CDR3 size: 15 residues. In DNA form, the CDR3 reads TGTGCCAGCAGAGAGACAGGACTATTTCACAATGAGCAGTTCTTC. Its translation: CASRETGLFHNEQFF.

The J gene is TRBJ1-5, the V gene TRBV30; D call uncertain. CDR1 and CDR2 from the germline V gene are GTSNPN and SVGIG (reference sequence). The CDR3 contains 16 residues. V lost 2 bases, J lost 5 bases, and 19 bases lay in between. In DNA form, the CDR3 reads TGTGCCTGGAGTCTCAGAAGGCGAGCCGATTATCAGCCCCAGCATTTT. Translation gives CAWSLRRRADYQPQHF.

J is TRBJ1-1 and V is TRBV27; D uncertain. The CDR3 contains 15 residues. Germline V gene data show CDR1 as MNHEY and CDR2 as SMNVEV (reference sequence). V was shortened by 1 base and J by 4 bases, with 13 bases between the two germline ends. CDR3 nucleotides: TGTGCCAGCAGTTTATATTACCATACGGGCACTGAAGCTTTCTTT. It is translated as CASSLYYHTGTEAFF.